This T cell receptor (beta chain) originates from a study of T cells after yellow fever vaccination. MiXCR, run by TCRdb on the 5' RACE reads, gives a single entry per CDR3 protein. The sample holds under 200,000 distinct CDR3 sequences, 5.5% to 7.5% seen once. This clonotype was seen a few times. The source was CD4+ T cells sorted from PBMCs, collected more than 4 days after the first yellow fever vaccination. The TCR sequence derives from a man between 18 and 29 years old who received the YFV17D yellow fever vaccine.

The CDR3 nucleotides read TGTGCCAGCAGCTTAACTAGCGGGGTTATATATGAGCAGTTCTTC. This gives the protein CASSLTSGVIYEQFF. The chain is built from TRBV7-3 and TRBJ2-1, with 8 bases identical to TRBD2. Germline values: CDR1 SGHTA, CDR2 FQGTGA. Trimming took 0 bases from V and 8 from J; bases not matched to a gene: 6. The CDR3 sequence is 15 residues long.